The 20 T cell receptor beta chains below come from one sample, sequenced in a study of blood T cell repertoires in COVID-19. Repertoires were generated with immunoSEQ multiplex PCR, while TCRdb's copy carries only in-frame clones and drops some. This sample carries 250,000 to 350,000 clones, roughly 90% of them seen once, and the ten largest clones take around 11%. The sample comprised peripheral blood. These receptors were obtained from a woman between 25 and 40 years old with COVID-19, enrolled during active disease.

This rearrangement joins TRBV2 to TRBJ2-6; TRBD1 matches at 8 bases. The CDR3 loop spans 13 amino acids. Germline CDR1 reads SNHLY; CDR2 reads FYNNEI. V lost 6 bases and J lost 13; bases outside the gene matches: 8. CDR3 coding DNA: TGTGCCAGCAGGAGGACAGGGCAGGATGTCCTGACTTTC. Translation: CASRRTGQDVLTF.

CDR3 in DNA: TGTGCCAGCAGTCGGACAGGGCTCTCCTACGAGCAGTACTTC. Translation gives CASSRTGLSYEQYF. The V gene is TRBV27, the J gene TRBJ2-7; 8 bases match TRBD1. Germline V gives CDR1 MNHEY, CDR2 SMNVEV (reference sequence). V shed 5 bases and J 0 bases; nucleotides not matched to a gene: 3. The CDR3 runs to 14 residues.

This chain joins TRBV18 and TRBJ2-1; 8 positions agree with TRBD2. The CDR3 is 15 residues long. V lost 3 bases to trimming and J lost 6 bases; unmatched junction nucleotides: 7. CDR1 and CDR2 (germline): KGHSH, LQKENI. The DNA of the CDR3 is TGTGCCAGCTCACCGGGACTAGGCCTCGGCAATGAGCAGTTCTTC. Amino acids: CASSPGLGLGNEQFF.

The V call is TRBV4-1, the J call TRBJ1-1, with TRBD1 identical over 8 bases. Per germline, CDR1 MGHRA and CDR2 YSYEKL. There are 14 residues in the CDR3. V shed 3 bases, J shed 1 base, and the junction held 1 base outside the gene matches. The CDR3 loop is CASSHGQGNTEAFF. Written as DNA, the CDR3 is TGCGCCAGCAGCCACGGACAGGGGAACACTGAAGCTTTCTTT.

The chain employs TRBV19 and TRBJ1-2; 11 positions match TRBD1. The germline CDR1 and CDR2 sequences are LNHDA and SQIVND (reference sequence). The CDR3 is made up of 17 amino acids. V was clipped by 5 bases and J by 5 bases; unmatched bases: 13. Written as DNA, the CDR3 is TGTGCCAGTAGTCGAGGACAGGGGGCCGAGCCTTCTTATGGCTACACCTTC. Translation gives CASSRGQGAEPSYGYTF.

CDR3 amino acids: CASSKTEMNTEAFF. The DNA of the CDR3 is TGTGCCAGTAGTAAGACAGAGATGAACACTGAAGCTTTCTTT. This chain joins TRBV19 and TRBJ1-1, with D perhaps TRBD1 (5 bases). V dropped 4 bases and J dropped 0 bases, with 9 bases sitting between them. CDR1 and CDR2 from the germline V gene are LNHDA and SQIVND (reference sequence). The CDR3 is made up of 14 amino acids.

The CDR3 region is CASSTPGTGSTEAFF. The CDR3 nucleotides are TGTGCCAGCAGCACACCCGGGACAGGTTCCACTGAAGCTTTCTTT. The chain joins TRBV5-4 to TRBJ1-1; TRBD1 aligns across 8 bases. Germline CDR1 reads SGHNT; CDR2 reads YYREEE (reference sequence). The length of the CDR3 is 15 residues. V shed 4 bases and J 4 bases; nucleotides not matched to a gene: 9.

The rearrangement uses TRBV7-6 and TRBJ2-2; 9 bases fit TRBD1. The CDR3 is 15 amino acids. The germline V gene has CDR1 SGHVS and CDR2 FNYEAQ. Germline trimming cut 4 bases from V and 5 bases from J; bases unmatched to any gene: 5. CDR3 loop: CASSSGTGWTGELFF. CDR3 coding DNA: TGTGCCAGCAGCTCAGGGACAGGGTGGACCGGGGAGCTGTTTTTT.

This clone was counted only a few times. The CDR3 sequence is CASRRTSGRRGGETQYF. DNA for the CDR3: TGTGCCAGCAGACGGACTAGCGGGAGACGGGGTGGAGAGACCCAGTACTTC. This sequence joins TRBV28 and TRBJ2-5, with 13 bases lining up with TRBD2. Per the germline V gene, CDR1 is MDHEN and CDR2 is SYDVKM. This CDR3 has 17 amino acids. Trimming removed 6 bases from V and 4 bases from J; junction bases left unmatched: 11. The whole variable domain, filled in from reference TRBV28 and TRBJ2-5, reads DVKVTQSSRYLVKRTGEKVFLECVQDMDHENMFWYRQDPGLGLRLIYFSYDVKMKEKGDIPEGYSVSREKKERFSLILESASTNQTSMYLCASRRTSGRRGGETQYFGPGTRLLVL.

This clone is a singleton in its sample. The chain recombines TRBV10-1 with TRBJ1-4, with a tentative D call TRBD1 (5 bases). Germline CDR1 reads WNHNN; CDR2 reads SYGVQD (reference sequence). The germline V and J ends were trimmed by 5 bases and 4 bases, with 8 bases remaining between them. This CDR3 spans 13 amino acids. The CDR3 protein is CASSSGNNEKLFF. CDR3 in DNA: TGCGCCAGCAGTTCAGGGAATAATGAAAAACTGTTTTTT.

The chain combines TRBV7-2 with TRBJ1-4, with 8 bases identical to TRBD1. Germline V gives CDR1 SGHTA, CDR2 FQGNSA. The length of the CDR3 is 16 residues. V was pared by 4 bases and J by 8 bases, with 12 bases of the junction left unmatched. CDR3 sequence (DNA): TGTGCCAGCAGCTCCCAGGGGAGGACAGGGACCGAAAAACTGTTTTTT. Amino acid sequence: CASSSQGRTGTEKLFF.

The rearrangement uses TRBV6-5 and TRBJ1-2; D ambiguous. The V gene lost 0 bases and the J gene lost 4 bases, with 9 bases spanning the gap. Germline assignment: CDR1 MNHEY and CDR2 SVGAGI. CDR3 length equals 14 residues. The CDR3 reads CASSYSATGYGYTF. CDR3 DNA: TGTGCCAGCAGTTACTCGGCAACGGGCTATGGCTACACCTTC.

The gene calls are TRBV19 and TRBJ2-2, with D hard to call. V was trimmed by 7 bases and J by 5 bases, leaving 17 bases between them. CDR1 and CDR2 (germline): LNHDA, SQIVND (reference sequence). The CDR3 is 15 amino acids. Here the CDR3 reads CASIGLGSRTGELFF. The DNA of the CDR3 is TGTGCCAGTATTGGATTGGGCAGTCGGACCGGGGAGCTGTTTTTT.

The chain recombines TRBV14 with TRBJ1-1, with 9 bases lining up with TRBD1. From germline, CDR1 is SGHDN and CDR2 FVKESK. The CDR3 runs to 15 residues. J was trimmed by 1 base and V by 5 bases; bases with no gene match: 5. CDR3 sequence (DNA): TGTGCCAGCAGCTTACTACAGGGGGCGAACACTGAAGCTTTCTTT. Its translation: CASSLLQGANTEAFF.

The chain links TRBV2 to TRBJ1-5, with D possibly being TRBD1 (5 bases). Germline CDR1 is SNHLY and CDR2 is FYNNEI. There are 15 residues in the CDR3. The ends were cut back, 4 bases at V and 3 bases at J, with 13 bases in the middle. This CDR3 reads CASSASPGFNQPQHF. In DNA form, the CDR3 reads TGTGCCAGCAGTGCCAGTCCAGGGTTCAATCAGCCCCAGCATTTT.

V usage is TRBV7-2 and J usage is TRBJ2-3; 8 nucleotides line up with TRBD2. Germline lookup yields CDR1 SGHTA and CDR2 FQGNSA. This CDR3 region has 15 residues. With V trimmed by 5 bases and J by 5 bases, 9 bases remained unmatched. The CDR3, as DNA: TGTGCCAGCAGCGAAGTTAGCGGGATTGGAGATACGCAGTATTTT. As protein: CASSEVSGIGDTQYF.

The chain recombines TRBV25-1 with TRBJ2-5; D might be TRBD1 (7 bases). The CDR3 extends over 13 amino acids. V was pared by 6 bases and J by 4 bases, with 12 bases between. From germline, CDR1 is MGHDK and CDR2 SYGVNS. Here the CDR3 reads CASRYRGGETQYF. The DNA for the CDR3 is TGTGCCAGCAGATACAGGGGAGGAGAGACCCAGTACTTC.

The chain combines TRBV7-2 with TRBJ2-7, with D perhaps matching TRBD1 (6 bases). CDR3 length: 15 residues. Germline V gives CDR1 SGHTA, CDR2 FQGNSA. V dropped 1 base and J dropped 2 bases, with 12 bases sitting between them. The CDR3 DNA reads as TGTGCCAGCAGCTTAGGGCCAGGGGAAACCTACGAGCAGTACTTC. The encoded protein is CASSLGPGETYEQYF.

The chain combines TRBV9 with TRBJ2-2, with no clear D. Germline CDR1 and CDR2: SGDLS and YYNGEE. V was cut by 2 bases and J by 0 bases, with 11 bases left in between. The CDR3 runs 16 residues. The CDR3 protein is CASSVSRSTNTGELFF. CDR3 nucleotides: TGTGCCAGCAGCGTCTCTAGGAGCACGAACACCGGGGAGCTGTTTTTT.

This chain links TRBV19 with TRBJ1-1; 8 bases align to TRBD1. With 8 bases clipped from V and 1 base from J, the junction kept 9 bases outside the gene matches. The CDR3 is made up of 15 amino acids. CDR1 LNHDA and CDR2 SQIVND come from the germline V gene (reference sequence). The CDR3 nucleotides are TGTGCCAGTCGCACAAGACAGGGGCCGAACACTGAAGCTTTCTTT. This translates into CASRTRQGPNTEAFF.